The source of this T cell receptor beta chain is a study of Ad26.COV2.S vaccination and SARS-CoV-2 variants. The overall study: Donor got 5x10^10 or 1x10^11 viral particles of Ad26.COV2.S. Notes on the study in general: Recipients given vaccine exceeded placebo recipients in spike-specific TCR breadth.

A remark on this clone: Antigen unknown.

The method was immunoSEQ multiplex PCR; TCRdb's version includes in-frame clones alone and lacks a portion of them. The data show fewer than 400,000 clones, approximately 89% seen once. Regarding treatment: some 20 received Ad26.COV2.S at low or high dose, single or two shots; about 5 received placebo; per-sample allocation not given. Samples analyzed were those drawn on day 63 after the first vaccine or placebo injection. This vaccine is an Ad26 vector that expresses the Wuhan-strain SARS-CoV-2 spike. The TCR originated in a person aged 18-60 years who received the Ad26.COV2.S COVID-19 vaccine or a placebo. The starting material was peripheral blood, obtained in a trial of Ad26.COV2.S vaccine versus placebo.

CDR3 sequence reads: CASSLEVSSEAFF. Here the CDR3 DNA reads TGCGCCAGCAGCTTGGAAGTCTCATCTGAAGCTTTCTTT. This chain connects TRBV5-1 to TRBJ1-1; no clear D gene. CDR3 length: 13 amino acids. Trimming left V 0 bases short and J 6 bases short, with 9 bases between. The V gene's germline CDR1 is SGHRS and CDR2 YFSETQ.